Listed here is a single T cell receptor (beta chain). Its antigen remains unknown. The record originates from a study of CXCR3-negative and CXCR3-positive naive CD8 T cells. Study overall: For each library, about 1.5 +/- 0.3 million TRB reads were obtained, 120 million to 150 million in total. Study-wide findings and caveats: CXCR3-positive naive cells carried more hydrophobic TRB CDR3s than CXCR3-negative ones. Sequencing showed both naive subsets with comparably high diversity, and memory CD8+ cells much lower.

5' RACE that incorporated UMI labels was used to prepare the TRB cDNA libraries. Each CDR3 protein gets one entry in TCRdb, which reprocessed the 5' RACE reads and gives no DNA. This listing includes roughly 130,000 distinct CDR3 sequences. Germline CDR1 is SGHTA and CDR2 is FQGTGA. This CDR3 is 15 amino acids long. This clonotype was obtained from a human donor in good health. Some clones in this sample may be carry-over from other donors' samples. V usage is TRBV7-3 and J usage is TRBJ2-5; TCRdb names TRBD1, which stays unverified in the absence of DNA. Sequencing was carried out using naive CXCR3+ CD8+ T cells from blood. Indicated subset: CD45RO-CCR7+CD27+CD95- naive CD8+ T cells expressing CXCR3 (TNR3+). CDR3 protein: CASSLRGQMKETQYF.